This is a list of T cell receptor beta chains from one sample in a study of T cell changes during pregnancy in multiple sclerosis. Profiled with immunoSEQ multiplex PCR; TCRdb holds only in-frame clones, not every one. Of tens of thousands of clones in the sample, roughly 94% were seen once. The input for sequencing was CD8+ T cells from peripheral blood mononuclear cells, taken after pregnancy. These receptors were collected from a female donor with multiple sclerosis, enrolled in a pregnancy study. CDR3s include the opening cysteine and the closing phenylalanine or tryptophan. The D gene is left open where the match is weak. The size of a clone is reported for some rows only, either as once, few or many, or as a class for expanded clones.

abundance: .; j_gene: TRBJ1-1; len: 13; v_gene: TRBV4-1; d_gene: TRBD1; CDR3nt: TGCGCCAGCCGACCCGAGGGGCAGGGGGGCGCTTTCTTT; CDR3aa: CASRPEGQGGAFF
abundance: .; j_gene: TRBJ2-1; len: 15; v_gene: TRBV7-9; d_gene: .; CDR3nt: TGTGCCAGCAGCCCACAGGGAAGCTCCTACAATGAGCAGTTCTTC; CDR3aa: CASSPQGSSYNEQFF
abundance: .; j_gene: TRBJ2-7; len: 17; v_gene: TRBV5-6; d_gene: TRBD2; CDR3nt: TGTGCCAGCAGCTTGGGACTAGCGGGGGCTATCTCCTACGAGCAGTACTTC; CDR3aa: CASSLGLAGAISYEQYF
abundance: .; j_gene: TRBJ2-7; len: 14; v_gene: TRBV5-1; d_gene: .; CDR3nt: TGCGCCAGCATGGGGGGAGGGGGAGCGTACGAGCAGTACTTC; CDR3aa: CASMGGGGAYEQYF
abundance: once; j_gene: TRBJ2-1; len: 15; v_gene: TRBV4-1; d_gene: .; CDR3nt: TGCGCCAGCAGCCAAGTAAGCCCAGGCTCAAATGAGCAGTTCTTC; CDR3aa: CASSQVSPGSNEQFF
abundance: .; j_gene: TRBJ2-1; len: 14; v_gene: TRBV19; d_gene: TRBD1; CDR3nt: TGTGCCAGTACTGGACAGGGTAGGGACAATGAGCAGTTCTTC; CDR3aa: CASTGQGRDNEQFF
abundance: .; j_gene: TRBJ1-5; len: 13; v_gene: TRBV27; d_gene: .; CDR3nt: TGTGCCAGCAGTTTAACAGGGTCTCAGCCCCAGCATTTT; CDR3aa: CASSLTGSQPQHF
abundance: once; j_gene: TRBJ2-7; len: 15; v_gene: TRBV7-6; d_gene: TRBD2; CDR3nt: TGTGCCAGCAGTGCCCTAGCGGGCACGACCTACGAGCAGTACTTC; CDR3aa: CASSALAGTTYEQYF
abundance: .; j_gene: TRBJ2-7; len: 14; v_gene: TRBV2; d_gene: TRBD2; CDR3nt: TGTGCCAGCAGCGAGCGGGATAGCTCCTACGAGCAGTACTTC; CDR3aa: CASSERDSSYEQYF
abundance: .; j_gene: TRBJ2-7; len: 17; v_gene: TRBV5-6; d_gene: TRBD2; CDR3nt: TGTGCCAGCAGCTTGGAGCTAGCGGGTGGGGGGTTGTACGAGCAGTACTTC; CDR3aa: CASSLELAGGGLYEQYF
abundance: .; j_gene: TRBJ1-1; len: 14; v_gene: TRBV27; d_gene: TRBD1; CDR3nt: TGTGCCAGCAGACTCCCAGGGGGTGTCACTGAAGCTTTCTTT; CDR3aa: CASRLPGGVTEAFF
abundance: once; j_gene: TRBJ2-7; len: 15; v_gene: TRBV4-2; d_gene: TRBD2; CDR3nt: TGTGCCAGCAGCCAAGTCCTAGCGGGCCTATACGAGCAGTACTTC; CDR3aa: CASSQVLAGLYEQYF
abundance: .; j_gene: TRBJ1-3; len: 15; v_gene: TRBV6-6; d_gene: TRBD1; CDR3nt: TGTGCCAGCAGTTATAGGACAGGGGGTGGAAACACCATATATTTT; CDR3aa: CASSYRTGGGNTIYF
abundance: .; j_gene: TRBJ1-1; len: 15; v_gene: TRBV5-6; d_gene: .; CDR3nt: TGTGCCAGCAGCCCCGAAGGGCAGGGGAGCACTGAAGCTTTCTTT; CDR3aa: CASSPEGQGSTEAFF
abundance: .; j_gene: TRBJ2-5; len: 17; v_gene: TRBV18; d_gene: .; CDR3nt: TGTGCCAGCTCACCATTTGGTCTGGAAGGTGGGCAGGAGACCCAGTACTTC; CDR3aa: CASSPFGLEGGQETQYF
abundance: .; j_gene: TRBJ1-2; len: 14; v_gene: TRBV2; d_gene: .; CDR3nt: TGTGCCAGCAGTGAAGGGGGGGGTAACTATGGCTACACCTTC; CDR3aa: CASSEGGGNYGYTF
abundance: .; j_gene: TRBJ2-7; len: 12; v_gene: TRBV5-5; d_gene: .; CDR3nt: TGTGCCAGCAGCTTTACAGGAAACGAGCAGTACTTC; CDR3aa: CASSFTGNEQYF
abundance: .; j_gene: TRBJ1-1; len: 15; v_gene: TRBV7-9; d_gene: .; CDR3nt: TGTGCCAGCAGCTTAGCCGGGTCCGACAACACTGAAGCTTTCTTT; CDR3aa: CASSLAGSDNTEAFF
abundance: .; j_gene: TRBJ2-7; len: 14; v_gene: TRBV7-6; d_gene: TRBD2; CDR3nt: TGTGCCAGCAGCTTAAGCGGGGGCGTGGACGAGCAGTACTTC; CDR3aa: CASSLSGGVDEQYF
abundance: .; j_gene: TRBJ1-1; len: 14; v_gene: TRBV10-3; d_gene: .; CDR3nt: TGTGCCATCGGGGACATTGAAGCGAACACTGAAGCTTTCTTT; CDR3aa: CAIGDIEANTEAFF